Listed below are T cell receptor beta chains from one sample, sequenced in a study of regulatory T cells in long-lasting Graves disease. Each CDR3 protein is one row after TCRdb ran MiXCR on the multiplex PCR reads. Here the sample spans 600,000 to 800,000 distinct CDR3 sequences, 25% to 35% being singletons. The sample was peripheral blood mononuclear cells (PBMCs), taken when the disease was refractory, from a patient treated with antithyroid drugs. These receptors originate from a female donor with Graves disease. Both conserved end residues are part of each CDR3. The D gene is left open where the match is weak. Only some rows state a clone size, as once, few, many or a class for expanded clones.

v_gene	abundance	d_gene	j_gene	CDR3aa	CDR3nt
TRBV6-1	-	-	TRBJ1-1	CASGVNRRYTEAFF	TGTGCCAGCGGGGTAAATCGGAGGTACACTGAAGCTTTCTTT
TRBV10-1	-	-	TRBJ2-7	CASSEGRGKGYEQYF	TGCGCCAGCAGTGAAGGAAGAGGGAAAGGCTACGAGCAGTACTTC
TRBV5-1	many	TRBD1	TRBJ1-5	CASSLSGQGAGQPQHF	TGCGCCAGCAGCTTATCGGGACAGGGGGCTGGACAGCCCCAGCATTTT
TRBV20-1	few	TRBD1	TRBJ1-1	CSAPPFPGQEAFF	TGCAGTGCTCCCCCCTTTCCGGGACAGGAGGCTTTCTTT
TRBV27	few	TRBD2	TRBJ2-5	CASLTPSGPSPQKETQYF	TGTGCCAGCTTAACCCCTAGCGGCCCTTCGCCCCAGAAGGAGACCCAGTACTTC
TRBV15	once	-	TRBJ1-4	CATSRRDGRNEKLFF	TGTGCCACCAGCCGGAGGGACGGAAGAAATGAAAAACTGTTTTTT
TRBV28	many	-	TRBJ1-2	CASSAIGQAGSGGYTF	TGTGCCAGCAGTGCAATCGGGCAGGCTGGTTCCGGAGGCTACACCTTC
TRBV19	-	TRBD1	TRBJ1-1	CASTWDRVNTEAFF	TGTGCCAGTACCTGGGACAGGGTGAACACTGAAGCTTTCTTT
TRBV19	-	TRBD1	TRBJ1-4	CASTTGQLGKLFF	TGTGCCAGTACCACGGGACAGCTTGGAAAACTGTTTTTT
TRBV12-5	many	-	TRBJ2-2	CASGLSRTGFTGELFF	TGTGCTAGTGGTTTGTCACGGACCGGCTTCACCGGGGAGCTGTTTTTT
TRBV28	once	TRBD2	TRBJ2-2	CASMRLAVLTGELFF	TGTGCCAGCATGAGACTAGCGGTTCTCACCGGGGAGCTGTTTTTT
TRBV28	-	TRBD1	TRBJ1-3	CASWTGPSGNTIYF	TGTGCCAGCTGGACAGGGCCCTCTGGAAACACCATATATTTT
TRBV19	-	TRBD1	TRBJ2-5	CASSIMGTDQETQYF	TGTGCCAGTAGTATAATGGGGACAGACCAAGAGACCCAGTACTTC
TRBV12-3/TRBV12-4	many	-	TRBJ1-2	CASSPDSTGYTF	TGTGCCAGCAGTCCAGACAGCACTGGCTACACCTTC
TRBV9	few	TRBD1	TRBJ1-1	CASSVGPQTPDRVPVNTEAFF	TGTGCCAGCAGCGTAGGGCCCCAAACTCCGGACAGGGTCCCTGTGAACACTGAAGCTTTCTTT
TRBV9	-	-	TRBJ1-1	CASSTATGSDVTFF	TGTGCCAGCAGCACCGCAACAGGGTCTGATGTAACTTTCTTT
TRBV2	many	TRBD1	TRBJ1-5	CASERRDRAAQPQHF	TGTGCCAGCGAAAGGCGGGACAGGGCCGCTCAGCCCCAGCATTTT
TRBV13	many	-	TRBJ1-1	CASSLATGEAFF	TGTGCCAGCAGCTTAGCGACCGGTGAAGCTTTCTTT
TRBV28	-	-	TRBJ2-4	CASSPTRQAAIQYF	TGTGCCAGCAGTCCCACCCGACAGGCGGCCATTCAGTACTTC
TRBV5-1	-	-	TRBJ1-6	CASSIGQSSYNSPLHF	TGCGCCAGCAGCATAGGACAGAGCTCCTATAATTCACCCCTCCACTTT
TRBV27	-	TRBD1	TRBJ1-4	CASRHHGTGGEKLFF	TGTGCCAGCAGACACCATGGGACAGGGGGCGAGAAACTGTTTTTT
TRBV27	few	-	TRBJ1-2	CASSFARSAGYTF	TGTGCCAGCAGTTTTGCCCGGTCGGCTGGCTACACCTTC
TRBV6-9	-	-	TRBJ2-3	CASSYWGDSSTDTQYF	TGTGCCAGCAGTTATTGGGGGGACAGTAGCACAGATACGCAGTATTTT
TRBV12-5	-	TRBD1	TRBJ2-7	CASGNRDRVIEQYF	TGTGCTAGTGGGAACCGGGACAGGGTGATCGAGCAGTACTTC
TRBV6-1	-	-	TRBJ1-3	CASSESGSHTIYF	TGTGCCAGCAGTGAGTCAGGGTCGCACACCATATATTTT
TRBV5-1	-	-	TRBJ1-5	CASSFEGVGNQPQHF	TGCGCCAGCAGCTTTGAGGGGGTGGGCAATCAGCCCCAGCATTTT
TRBV27	few	-	TRBJ1-1	CASSHRGGRGTEAFF	TGTGCCAGCAGCCACCGCGGGGGAAGGGGCACTGAAGCTTTCTTT